What follows describes a single T cell receptor (beta chain). V dropped 4 bases and J dropped 4 bases, with 16 bases sitting between them. Germline V gene sequence: CDR1 ENHRY, CDR2 SYGVKD. This CDR3 has 16 amino acids. In the study's own analysis: Amplified reference gene primers provided the basis for estimating nucleated cell counts. Assay: immunoSEQ multiplex PCR; the TCRdb copy retains only in-frame clones and omits some. The DNA gave D and trimming, while V, J and clone size come from that table. The sample has under 150,000 clones; approximately 89% are singletons. This entry is derived from a study of blood T cell repertoires in COVID-19.

The sample comprised peripheral blood. V and J are TRBV10-3 and TRBJ2-2, with a weak D call TRBD2 (6 bases). The receptor's source is a human donor in a cohort sampled during active COVID-19. CDR3 sequence (DNA): TGTGCCATCAGTGGTTTCGGGGGTCTGGGCACCGGGGAGCTGTTTTTT. Translating gives CAISGFGGLGTGELFF.